The 26 T cell receptor beta chains listed next were all sequenced from one sample in a study of CXCR3-negative and CXCR3-positive naive CD8 T cells. Their antigens remain unidentified. Whole-study findings and limits: Hydrophobicity was higher for TRB CDR3s found in CXCR3-positive naive cells than in CXCR3-negative naive cells.

The authors prepared UMI-labeled TRB cDNA libraries by 5' RACE. TCRdb processed the 5' RACE reads again and assigns one entry to each CDR3 protein, with no DNA. The table lists under 75,000 distinct CDR3 sequences, with approximately 0.76% in the top ten. Input material: naive CXCR3+ CD8+ T cells from blood. The subset is: CD45RO-CCR7+CD27+CD95- naive CD8+ T cells expressing CXCR3 (TNR3+). The receptors originated from a human donor in good health. Some clones in this sample may be carry-over from other donors' samples.

This rearrangement joins TRBV6-2 or TRBV6-3 to TRBJ1-5. The CDR3 extends over 12 amino acids. Germline values: CDR1 MNHEY, CDR2 SVGEGT. The CDR3 sequence: CASSIQDQPQHF.

The chain uses TRBV12-3 or TRBV12-4 and TRBJ2-6; the TRBD1 assignment by TCRdb is unverifiable without DNA. The CDR3 runs 19 residues. This chain's CDR3 is CASSLPQTGDISGANVLTF.

The gene calls are TRBV29-1 and TRBJ1-4; TCRdb outputs TRBD1, but without DNA this stays unchecked. Germline CDR1 and CDR2: SQVTM and ANQGSEA. The CDR3 spans 13 residues. This CDR3 is CSGSGSANEKLFF.

The V call is TRBV28, the J call TRBJ2-7. The CDR3 sequence is 15 residues long. Germline CDR1 reads MDHEN; CDR2 reads SYDVKM. CDR3 residues: CASSSSATVFYEQYF.

The chain carries TRBV28 and TRBJ2-1; without DNA, the TCRdb call of TRBD1 cannot be checked. There are 14 residues in the CDR3. From germline, CDR1 is MDHEN and CDR2 SYDVKM. The CDR3 loop is CASSFWGTDNEQFF.

The chain couples TRBV29-1 to TRBJ2-7; TCRdb's D gene call, TRBD1, goes unchecked for lack of DNA. Germline V gene lookup returns CDR1 SQVTM and CDR2 ANQGSEA. The CDR3 spans 14 residues. This chain's CDR3 is CSVEIWTGHYEQYF.

V gene TRBV19 combines with J gene TRBJ2-3. In germline, CDR1 is LNHDA, CDR2 SQIVND (reference sequence). The CDR3 loop spans 15 amino acids. The CDR3 loop is CASSTVGYWTDTQYF.

The chain uses TRBV5-4 and TRBJ1-2; TCRdb reports TRBD1, a call that lacks DNA to check it against. The CDR3 totals 14 residues. Germline values: CDR1 SGHNT, CDR2 YYREEE (reference sequence). The CDR3 sequence is CASSLRGSNYGYTF. Full variable domain (outside the CDR3, taken from reference TRBV5-4 and TRBJ1-2): ETGVTQSPTHLIKTRGQQVTLRCSSQSGHNTVSWYQQALGQGPQFIFQYYREEENGRGNFPPRFSGLQFPNYSSELNVNALELDDSALYLCASSLRGSNYGYTFGSGTRLTVV.

The chain links TRBV7-6 to TRBJ1-1; TCRdb outputs TRBD1, but without DNA this stays unchecked. The CDR3 sequence is 17 residues long. Germline V gene data show CDR1 as SGHVS and CDR2 as FNYEAQ. CDR3: CASSLGDRGLGNTEAFF.

The V and J genes are TRBV7-9 and TRBJ2-7; as DNA is missing, the TRBD1 call by TCRdb cannot be tested. This CDR3 spans 14 amino acids. Germline V gene sequence: CDR1 SEHNR, CDR2 FQNEAQ (reference sequence). The CDR3 here is CASSYPGHSYEQYF.

The chain combines TRBV7-9 with TRBJ2-7. This CDR3 contains 13 residues. Germline V gene sequence: CDR1 SEHNR, CDR2 FQNEAQ (reference sequence). CDR3: CASSLTRSYEQYF.

The genes are TRBV5-1 and TRBJ1-1. The germline gives CDR1 SGHRS, CDR2 YFSETQ. CDR3 length: 12 residues. The CDR3 protein is CASSLSRVEAFF.

CDR3 loop: CASSYQGVHEQYF. This chain connects TRBV27 to TRBJ2-7; with no DNA, the TCRdb D assignment of TRBD1 cannot be verified. This CDR3 contains 13 residues. Germline lookup yields CDR1 MNHEY and CDR2 SMNVEV (reference sequence).

CDR3 protein: CASSYDSRYEQYF. V usage is TRBV6-2 or TRBV6-3 and J usage is TRBJ2-7; TCRdb's assignment of TRBD1 cannot be checked, as there is no DNA. CDR1 and CDR2 from the germline V gene are MNHEY and SVGEGT. This CDR3 spans 13 amino acids.

This chain joins TRBV12-3 or TRBV12-4 and TRBJ2-1; TCRdb proposes TRBD1, but this gene call is untestable without DNA. CDR3 length: 17 residues. CDR3: CASSSGQAQETYNEQFF.

V and J are TRBV6-5 and TRBJ2-5. This CDR3 has 15 amino acids. Per the germline V gene, CDR1 is MNHEY and CDR2 is SVGAGI. Here the CDR3 reads CASSYSMTDQETQYF.

The rearrangement links TRBV9 to TRBJ1-1; there is no DNA to check the TCRdb D call of TRBD1. The CDR3 has 16 amino acids. Germline CDR1 reads SGDLS; CDR2 reads YYNGEE. CDR3 region: CASSVRRRGLNTEAFF.

The chain uses TRBV12-3 or TRBV12-4 and TRBJ2-7; the TCRdb call, TRBD1, lacks DNA for checking. The CDR3 has 13 amino acids. CDR3 sequence reads: CASSLGVGYEQYF.

J is TRBJ2-3 and V is TRBV29-1; TCRdb returns TRBD1, unconfirmable since there is no DNA. The CDR3 is made up of 14 amino acids. The germline CDR1 and CDR2 sequences are SQVTM and ANQGSEA. This CDR3 reads CSVEKGDERDTQYF.

The chain uses TRBV12-3 or TRBV12-4 and TRBJ2-3; the TRBD2 assignment by TCRdb is unverifiable without DNA. This CDR3 is built from 18 residues. The CDR3: CASSLDIRAGGPADTQYF.

The rearrangement joins TRBV29-1 to TRBJ2-7; no DNA is available, so the TRBD1 call from TCRdb remains unchecked. CDR1 is SQVTM and CDR2 is ANQGSEA in the germline V gene. CDR3 length: 11 residues. The CDR3 protein is CSGGATYEQYF.

The V gene is TRBV29-1, the J gene TRBJ2-3; no DNA is available, so the TRBD2 call from TCRdb remains unchecked. This CDR3 spans 15 amino acids. CDR1 and CDR2 (germline): SQVTM, ANQGSEA. The CDR3 sequence: CSVEAGGTDTDTQYF.

The CDR3 reads CAWSVRDIQYF. V is TRBV30 and J is TRBJ2-4. CDR3 length equals 11 residues. CDR1 is GTSNPN, CDR2 SVGIG, per germline (reference sequence).

The gene calls are TRBV6-5 and TRBJ1-2; TCRdb's assignment of TRBD1 cannot be checked, as there is no DNA. The germline V gene has CDR1 MNHEY and CDR2 SVGAGI. The CDR3 has 14 amino acids. The CDR3 region is CASSQTGGVFGYTF.

J is TRBJ1-5 and V is TRBV7-8; no DNA is available, so the TRBD1 call from TCRdb remains unchecked. CDR1 SGHVS and CDR2 FQNEAQ come from the germline V gene. The CDR3 loop spans 18 amino acids. The CDR3 region is CASSPPGTVVYSNQPQHF. The full variable domain, completed using reference TRBV7-8 and TRBJ1-5, is GAGVSQSPRYKVAKRGQDVALRCDPISGHVSLFWYQQALGQGPEFLTYFQNEAQLDKSGLPSDRFFAERPEGSVSTLKIQRTQQEDSAVYLCASSPPGTVVYSNQPQHFGDGTRLSIL.

The CDR3 loop reads CASTTFIQETQYF. The chain joins TRBV28 to TRBJ2-5. The CDR3 is 13 amino acids. CDR1 and CDR2 (germline): MDHEN, SYDVKM.